This T cell receptor (beta chain) stems from a study of post-analysis software for immune sequencing data. Whole-study context: Recorded disease courses covered relapsing-remitting, secondary progressive and progressive-relapsing multiple sclerosis. Some patients had no subtype annotation.

In the case of this clonotype: What it binds is not known.

The CDR3 runs 14 residues. J lost 4 bases, V lost 6 bases, and 5 bases had no gene match. The study's findings and limits: Pronounced co-clustering by F measure was evident among identically batched samples. Patients had higher frequencies than controls of about five TRBV segments, including TRBV5-6, TRBV5-1 and TRBV20-1. People with multiple sclerosis had a significantly lower normalized Chao1 diversity than controls did.

Carried by the TCR beta cDNA libraries were unique molecular identifiers. T cells numbering roughly 1 to 10 million yielded 500,000 to 550,000 cDNA molecules. Each CDR3 protein gets one entry after TCRdb re-called the PCR reads with MiXCR. The sample has roughly 430,000 distinct CDR3 sequences; 30% to 45% are singletons. V usage is TRBV12-3 or TRBV12-4 and J usage is TRBJ1-4, with 7 positions matching TRBD1. The sample was blood. This sequence was found in a girl aged 2-9 years with multiple sclerosis. CDR3 nucleotides: TGTGCCAGCAGACAGGGGCAAATTAATGAAAAACTGTTTTTT. This translates into CASRQGQINEKLFF.